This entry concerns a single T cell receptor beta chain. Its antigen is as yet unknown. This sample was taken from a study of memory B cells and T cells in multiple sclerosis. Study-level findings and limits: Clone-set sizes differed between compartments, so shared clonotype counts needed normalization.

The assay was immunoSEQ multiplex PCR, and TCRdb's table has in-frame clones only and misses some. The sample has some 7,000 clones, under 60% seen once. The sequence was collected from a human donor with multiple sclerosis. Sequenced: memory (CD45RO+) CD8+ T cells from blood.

In DNA, the CDR3 is TGCGCCAGCAGCTTTAGCGGGAGCGACGACGAGCAGTACTTC. The encoded protein is CASSFSGSDDEQYF. The V gene is TRBV5-1, the J gene TRBJ2-7; 9 bases match TRBD2. This CDR3 comprises 14 residues. V shed 2 bases, J shed 5 bases, and the junction held 5 bases outside the gene matches. Germline lookup yields CDR1 SGHRS and CDR2 YFSETQ.